These 31 T cell receptor beta chains originate from one sample sequenced in a study of circulating CD8 cells and anti-PD-1 response in melanoma. The QIAseq Immune Repertoire TCR panel built the libraries from 15 ng of total RNA. One entry per CDR3 protein, called by TCRdb with MiXCR from the reads. The sample contains 170 or so distinct CDR3 sequences, around a tenth of which appear only once. Live CD3+CD8+TCRalphabeta+ cells were sorted into four subsets by PD-1 and/or TIGIT. The specimen was CD8+ T cells from PBMCs, collected at baseline or after one month of anti-PD-1 therapy (not recorded which). These receptors originate from a human donor with melanoma.

By proportion, this clonotype is hyperexpanded. This chain links TRBV20-1 with TRBJ2-2, with 11 positions matching TRBD2. J was trimmed by 6 bases and V by 4 bases; bases with no gene match: 4. Germline V gene data show CDR1 as DFQATT and CDR2 as SNEGSKA (reference sequence). CDR3 size: 14 residues. The CDR3 is CSAKLAGDAGELFF. The CDR3, as DNA: TGCAGTGCTAAACTAGCGGGGGACGCCGGGGAGCTGTTTTTT.

This clonotype is labeled as large. V usage is TRBV19 and J usage is TRBJ1-1; the D gene is possibly TRBD1 (5 bases). Trimming left V 6 bases short and J 6 bases short, with 17 bases between. From germline, CDR1 is LNHDA and CDR2 SQIVND (reference sequence). The CDR3 is 14 residues long. CDR3 in amino acids: CASSLRGEWSEAFF. The CDR3 DNA follows: TGTGCCAGTAGCCTCCGGGGGGAATGGTCTGAAGCTTTCTTT.

The chain uses TRBV29-1 and TRBJ2-7; 9 bases align to TRBD1. Germline assignment: CDR1 SQVTM and CDR2 ANQGSEA. The CDR3 covers 14 residues. The V and J ends lost 7 bases and 5 bases, in that order; junction bases with no gene match: 12. In nucleotides, the CDR3 is TGCAGCGCCCGGACAGGGGAAATCAGCAACGAGCAGTACTTC. Its translation is CSARTGEISNEQYF.

By share, this clonotype counts as large. This sequence joins TRBV6-4 and TRBJ1-1; D is perhaps TRBD1 (5 bases). The CDR3 covers 13 residues. Trimming stripped 2 bases from V and 8 bases from J, with 12 bases between. Germline loops: CDR1 MRHNA, CDR2 SNTAGT. The CDR3 reads CASSDGAAGEAFF. The CDR3 DNA reads as TGTGCCAGCAGTGACGGGGCCGCAGGGGAAGCTTTCTTT.

This clonotype rates as medium-sized. The V call is TRBV4-1, the J call TRBJ1-6; 9 bases align to TRBD1. CDR3 size: 15 residues. Trimming took 0 bases from V and 9 from J; bases not matched to a gene: 3. In germline, CDR1 is MGHRA, CDR2 YSYEKL. The CDR3 protein is CASSQEGQGGSPLHF. In DNA form, the CDR3 reads TGCGCCAGCAGCCAAGAGGGACAGGGAGGTTCACCCCTCCACTTT.

By share of the sample, this clonotype is medium-sized (0.01 to 0.1%). The chain is built from TRBV20-1 and TRBJ2-3; TRBD2 aligns across 13 bases. The trim removed 2 bases at V and 5 bases at J, leaving 16 bases unmatched. This CDR3 has 19 residues. The V gene's germline CDR1 is DFQATT and CDR2 SNEGSKA (reference sequence). The CDR3 DNA follows: TGCAGTGCTAGATCAGCCGGGACTAGCGGGGAATCGAATATAGATACGCAGTATTTT. Its protein product is CSARSAGTSGESNIDTQYF.

This clonotype was detected only once. CDR3 in DNA: TGTGCCACCAGTGACATAGGACTGACGCAGTATTTT. Its translation: CATSDIGLTQYF. The chain couples TRBV24-1 to TRBJ2-3, with D maybe TRBD2 (5 bases). There are 12 residues in the CDR3. The V end was cut by 4 bases, the J end by 9 bases, with 10 bases between. Germline V lookup: CDR1 KGHDR, CDR2 SFDVKD.

Within the sample, this clonotype is medium-sized. This rearrangement joins TRBV29-1 to TRBJ2-5; D may be TRBD1 (6 bases). In germline, CDR1 is SQVTM, CDR2 ANQGSEA. Trimming took 7 bases from V and 2 from J, leaving 26 bases between them. CDR3 length: 17 amino acids. The CDR3 nucleotides are TGCAGCGCCGGGACACTAGGCCGCCAGGCCTATCAAGAGACCCAGTACTTC. Its protein is CSAGTLGRQAYQETQYF. The full variable domain, in which reference TRBV29-1 and TRBJ2-5 provide the parts outside the CDR3, is SAVISQKPSRDICQRGTSLTIQCQVDSQVTMMFWYRQQPGQSLTLIATANQGSEATYESGFVIDKFPISRPNLTFSTLTVSNMSPEDSSIYLCSAGTLGRQAYQETQYFGPGTRLLVL.

Relative to its sample, this clonotype is large. The chain carries TRBV24-1 and TRBJ2-1, with D perhaps assigned TRBD1 or TRBD2 (5 bases each). In germline, CDR1 is KGHDR, CDR2 SFDVKD. Trimming pared 5 bases from V and 0 bases from J, leaving 13 bases between. The CDR3 extends over 16 amino acids. In DNA, the CDR3 is TGTGCCACCAGTGGTGGGGGATTAAGCTCCTACAATGAGCAGTTCTTC. Translating it yields CATSGGGLSSYNEQFF.

This clonotype is large in the sample. The V call is TRBV7-3, the J call TRBJ2-2; tentative D call: TRBD2 (6 bases). The CDR3 loop spans 13 amino acids. V dropped 5 bases and J dropped 4 bases, with 8 bases sitting between them. Per germline, CDR1 SGHTA and CDR2 FQGTGA. The CDR3 sequence: CASSLASTGELFF. The CDR3 DNA reads as TGTGCCAGCAGCCTAGCGAGCACCGGGGAGCTGTTTTTT.

This clonotype is labeled as hyperexpanded. The V and J genes are TRBV20-1 and TRBJ2-7; D ambiguous. The CDR3 contains 12 residues. Trimming left V 3 bases short and J 3 bases short, with 9 bases between. Germline assignment: CDR1 DFQATT and CDR2 SNEGSKA (reference sequence). CDR3 region: CSARKADYEQYF. The CDR3 region has the DNA TGCAGTGCTAGGAAAGCTGACTACGAGCAGTACTTC.

By sample fraction, this clonotype is medium-sized (0.01 to 0.1%). V gene TRBV4-3 combines with J gene TRBJ2-3; 7 bases are a match to TRBD1. V lost 0 bases, J lost 4 bases, and 1 base stayed unmatched. The CDR3 is 14 residues long. Germline V gene lookup returns CDR1 LGHNA and CDR2 YSLEER. Here the CDR3 DNA reads TGCGCCAGCAGCCAAGAGACAGGGTCAGATACGCAGTATTTT. It yields the protein CASSQETGSDTQYF.

Judged by abundance, this clonotype is large (0.1 to 1%). This chain links TRBV14 with TRBJ2-2, with no clear D. CDR1 and CDR2 from the germline V gene are SGHDN and FVKESK. V dropped 1 base and J dropped 4 bases, with 4 bases sitting between them. CDR3 length: 13 residues. The CDR3 bases are TGTGCCAGCAGCCAAGCCACCACCGGGGAGCTGTTTTTT. Residues: CASSQATTGELFF.

The chain couples TRBV20-1 to TRBJ2-2, with 8 bases lining up with TRBD2. With 1 base clipped from V and 3 bases from J, the junction kept 7 bases outside the gene matches. The CDR3 has 16 residues. Germline V gives CDR1 DFQATT, CDR2 SNEGSKA (reference sequence). CDR3 region: CSARVGAGGDTGELFF. In DNA, the CDR3 is TGCAGTGCTAGAGTCGGCGCGGGGGGCGACACCGGGGAGCTGTTTTTT.

This clonotype is classed as medium-sized. The V and J genes are TRBV28 and TRBJ1-3; D uncertain. Germline V lookup: CDR1 MDHEN, CDR2 SYDVKM. This CDR3 is 15 amino acids long. Trimming pared 3 bases from V and 1 base from J, leaving 10 bases between. Written as DNA, the CDR3 is TGTGCCAGCAGTTTTGACACCGCGTCTGGAAACACCATATATTTT. Amino acids: CASSFDTASGNTIYF.

This clonotype is termed large. V gene TRBV4-3 combines with J gene TRBJ2-1; 8 bases agree with TRBD2. This CDR3 contains 17 residues. CDR1 and CDR2 (germline): LGHNA, YSLEER. Losses at the gene ends were 0 bases for V and 6 bases for J; bases not matched to a gene: 10. The CDR3 DNA sequence: TGCGCCAGCAGCCAAGAAGGTGCCAGCGGGGGCCCCAATGAGCAGTTCTTC. This sequence encodes CASSQEGASGGPNEQFF.

This clonotype is hyperexpanded within its sample. The chain has TRBV19 and TRBJ2-2; 7 nucleotides line up with TRBD2. V lost 5 bases, J lost 4 bases, and 4 bases stayed unmatched. Germline lookup yields CDR1 LNHDA and CDR2 SQIVND (reference sequence). The CDR3 is 14 residues long. The CDR3 spells CASSPTSRTGELFF. CDR3 nucleotide sequence: TGTGCCAGTAGTCCGACTAGCCGCACCGGGGAGCTGTTTTTT.

This clonotype is labeled as medium-sized (0.01 to 0.1%). The genes are TRBV6-4 and TRBJ2-1; D perhaps matches TRBD1 (5 bases). Between the trimmed V and J ends, which lost 0 bases and 6 bases, there was a span of 6 bases. CDR1 is MRHNA and CDR2 is SNTAGT in the germline V gene. The CDR3 spans 13 residues. CDR3 DNA sequence: TGTGCCAGCAGTGACTCAGACAGCAATGAGCAGTTCTTC. This gives the protein CASSDSDSNEQFF.

This clonotype is deemed medium-sized. A much more abundant neighbour one base away suggests this may be a read error. The rearrangement links TRBV2 to TRBJ2-1, with 7 bases identical to TRBD2. With 1 base clipped from V and 4 bases from J, the junction kept 7 bases outside the gene matches. Per the germline V gene, CDR1 is SNHLY and CDR2 is FYNNEI. The CDR3 totals 16 residues. The CDR3 sequence: CASSEGASGNYNEQFF. In DNA, the CDR3 is TGTGCCAGCAGTGAAGGGGCTAGCGGAAATTACAATGAGCAGTTCTTC.

Within the sample, this clonotype is hyperexpanded. V and J are TRBV6-2 or TRBV6-3 and TRBJ1-1; 7 bases are a match to TRBD1. J lost 1 base, V lost 6 bases, and 2 bases had no gene match. Germline lookup yields CDR1 MNHEY and CDR2 SVGEGT. This CDR3 has 13 amino acids. DNA for the CDR3: TGTGCCAGCAGCGGACAGGAGAACACTGAAGCTTTCTTT. Its translation is CASSGQENTEAFF.

By share of the sample, this clonotype is large (0.1 to 1%). J is TRBJ2-7 and V is TRBV20-1, with a possible D match to TRBD2 (6 bases). CDR1 DFQATT and CDR2 SNEGSKA come from the germline V gene (reference sequence). This CDR3 is built from 14 residues. Trimming shortened V by 3 bases and J by 0 bases, and 12 bases separated the two germline ends. The CDR3, as DNA: TGCAGTGCTAGGGAGGGCGGGGACTCCTACGAGCAGTACTTC. It is translated as CSAREGGDSYEQYF.

This clonotype is labeled as large. The chain is built from TRBV12-3 or TRBV12-4 and TRBJ2-7; the D is unclear. V shed 5 bases and J shed 2 bases, with 16 bases lying between them. CDR3 length: 15 amino acids. The CDR3 DNA follows: TGTGCCAGCAGTCCCATAGGCACTCCCACCTACGAGCAGTACTTC. Its protein is CASSPIGTPTYEQYF.

Sample share makes this clonotype hyperexpanded. The chain recombines TRBV6-1 with TRBJ1-6; D is unresolved. Per germline, CDR1 MNHNS and CDR2 SASEGT. The CDR3 totals 15 residues. V was pared by 1 base and J by 10 bases, with 14 bases between. CDR3 region: CASSEGIPEISPLHF. Here the CDR3 DNA reads TGTGCCAGCAGTGAAGGGATACCCGAAATCTCACCCCTCCACTTT.

This clonotype is large. The rearrangement uses TRBV29-1 and TRBJ1-1, with a tentative D call TRBD1 (6 bases). CDR3 length equals 13 residues. Trimming shortened V by 3 bases and J by 1 base, and 9 bases separated the two germline ends. The germline gives CDR1 SQVTM, CDR2 ANQGSEA. The CDR3: CSVDRGPNTEAFF. The CDR3 DNA is TGCAGCGTTGACAGGGGACCGAACACTGAAGCTTTCTTT.

By share, this clonotype counts as medium-sized. The chain links TRBV6-4 to TRBJ2-3, with 10 bases aligning to TRBD1. Trimming cost V 2 bases and J 4 bases; bases outside gene matches: 3. CDR1 and CDR2 (germline): MRHNA, SNTAGT. This CDR3 is 15 amino acids long. The DNA for the CDR3 is TGTGCCAGCAGTGACGGGACAGGGGAGGCAGATACGCAGTATTTT. Residues: CASSDGTGEADTQYF.

In this sample, this clonotype is large (0.1 to 1%). This sequence joins TRBV27 and TRBJ1-2; D unclear. V lost 5 bases, J lost 4 bases, and 17 bases lay in between. This CDR3 is built from 15 residues. Germline CDR1 is MNHEY and CDR2 is SMNVEV (reference sequence). This CDR3 is CASSGLGSKSYGYTF. CDR3 coding DNA: TGTGCCAGCAGTGGACTCGGGTCAAAGAGCTATGGCTACACCTTC.

This clonotype is large within its sample. The J gene is TRBJ2-7, the V gene TRBV5-4; no definite D call. Germline lookup yields CDR1 SGHNT and CDR2 YYREEE (reference sequence). CDR3 length: 15 amino acids. The ends were cut back, 0 bases at V and 2 bases at J, with 12 bases in the middle. The DNA for the CDR3 is TGTGCCAGCAGCTTGGTGGGGAAACCACCCTACGAGCAGTACTTC. Residues: CASSLVGKPPYEQYF. Full variable domain (rest looked up from reference TRBV5-4 and TRBJ2-7): ETGVTQSPTHLIKTRGQQVTLRCSSQSGHNTVSWYQQALGQGPQFIFQYYREEENGRGNFPPRFSGLQFPNYSSELNVNALELDDSALYLCASSLVGKPPYEQYFGPGTRLTVT.

This clonotype ranks as medium-sized. For the CDR3, the DNA is TGTGCCAGCAGTAGGTCTAGCGTGGGTAACAATGAGCAGTTCTTC. Translating it yields CASSRSSVGNNEQFF. The chain couples TRBV12-3 or TRBV12-4 to TRBJ2-1; TRBD2 might be the D (6 bases). The V gene lost 5 bases and the J gene lost 5 bases, with 16 bases spanning the gap. The CDR3 runs 15 residues.

This clonotype is large (0.1 to 1%) within its sample. V usage is TRBV20-1 and J usage is TRBJ1-1; 10 bases are a match to TRBD1. Losses at the gene ends were 5 bases for V and 5 bases for J; bases not matched to a gene: 5. The germline V gene has CDR1 DFQATT and CDR2 SNEGSKA (reference sequence). CDR3 length: 13 residues. The chain's CDR3 is CSARDRGETEAFF. CDR3 coding DNA: TGCAGTGCTCGGGACAGGGGTGAGACTGAAGCTTTCTTT.

The rearrangement uses TRBV4-1 and TRBJ2-7, with D possibly being TRBD1 (5 bases). Germline CDR1 and CDR2: MGHRA and YSYEKL. The CDR3 length is 14 residues. V was clipped by 0 bases and J by 3 bases, with 9 bases between them. The CDR3 sequence is CASSQDPGYYEQYF. CDR3 bases: TGCGCCAGCAGCCAAGATCCAGGGTACTACGAGCAGTACTTC.

A word on this clonotype: A much larger clone is a single base away; this may be a read error. The rearrangement links TRBV20-1 to TRBJ2-1, with a possible D match to TRBD2 (6 bases). The V end lost 2 bases, the J end lost 6 bases, and 8 bases lay between the germline ends. The germline gives CDR1 DFQATT, CDR2 SNEGSKA (reference sequence). This CDR3 is built from 12 residues. The CDR3 loop is CSARRAGNEQFF. The CDR3 nucleotides are TGCAGTGCTAGAAGAGCGGGCAATGAGCAGTTCTTC.